The rows below give T cell receptor beta chains drawn from one sample of a study of blood T cell repertoires in COVID-19. Assay used: immunoSEQ multiplex PCR; TCRdb lists only in-frame clones, some missing. The data show over 85,000 clones, about 90% seen once. Sequencing was done on a sample of peripheral blood. The receptors originated from a human donor in a cohort sampled during active COVID-19. Both conserved end residues are trimmed from each CDR3. Size is omitted from some rows. Given values are once, few, many or a class for expanded clones.

abundance | v_gene | CDR3aa
- | TRBV7-2 | ASSPRGNQPQH
once | TRBV5-6 | ASSRQRGLYNEQF
few | TRBV6-5 | ASIRGHRNQPQH
- | TRBV7-9 | ASSFYGRARDEQF
- | TRBV19 | ASREEGARGNTIY
- | TRBV7-8 | ASSGTAGGPRGEQF
- | TRBV4-3 | ASSQVGGSSYEQY
- | TRBV7-9 | ASSLAGGNEQY
- | TRBV10-2 | ASSEEGGQYYGYT
- | TRBV18 | ASSPATGVSTEAF
- | TRBV18 | ASSSAAGDTEAF
few | TRBV10-2 | ASSPGGLSADTQY
- | TRBV19 | ASSWGDRRGYT
- | TRBV28 | ASSPHKNTEAF
- | TRBV4-2 | ASSPSRGELF
- | TRBV2 | ASSVEGGKSYEQY
- | TRBV5-1 | ASSLWTGGYEQY
- | TRBV20-1 | SASLTQY
- | TRBV7-3 | ASRGDRGHNSGNTIY
once | TRBV7-8 | ASSLGTANTEAF
once | TRBV10-2 | ASSEGLAGANEQF
few | TRBV28 | ASSFLRDRDYEQY
- | TRBV6-5 | ASTGYGSGSSEQF
- | TRBV9 | ASSVGGQAETSYGYT
- | TRBV19 | ASSIRIRITDTNTEAF
- | TRBV7-3 | ASSLTQDNEQF
- | TRBV7-9 | ATGDSYEQY
- | TRBV6-5 | ASSTDANQPFEQY
- | TRBV21-1 | ASSKRGQGYQPQH
- | TRBV5-1 | ASSSGQGAILNTGELF
- | TRBV10-3 | AISDPGQGAYEQY
- | TRBV4-1 | ASSQPPGATGLPRNTQY
- | TRBV24-1 | ATSDSGAGANVLT
- | TRBV18 | ASSPSNEQF
few | TRBV19 | ASIPGFGGYTEAF
- | TRBV7-2 | ASSLVLAGGPDTQY
- | TRBV3-1/TRBV3-2 | ASSSTLGGAGGQETQY
- | TRBV6-5 | ASSYSPGTEAF
- | TRBV5-1 | ASNTPGQNYGYT
- | TRBV28 | ASNPGTSGSGGQF
- | TRBV10-3 | AISEDQGYEQY
- | TRBV5-6 | ASSQTGLGGPVEKLF
- | TRBV27 | ARTPPRRFNEQF
- | TRBV30 | AWSFGSGRQDTQY
- | TRBV18 | ASSPPADTQY
once | TRBV5-1 | ASSPGSNYGYT
few | TRBV24-1 | ATSEPQENTDTQY
- | TRBV2 | ASSGGTGTSGANVLT
- | TRBV10-1 | ASSEFAGGPGNEQF
few | TRBV2 | ASRSDSSGNTIY
- | TRBV6-5 | ASSRLVEETQY
once | TRBV27 | ASMEDSSYNEQF
- | TRBV2 | ASSRGVNTEAF
- | TRBV10-3 | AISERLAGGVETQY